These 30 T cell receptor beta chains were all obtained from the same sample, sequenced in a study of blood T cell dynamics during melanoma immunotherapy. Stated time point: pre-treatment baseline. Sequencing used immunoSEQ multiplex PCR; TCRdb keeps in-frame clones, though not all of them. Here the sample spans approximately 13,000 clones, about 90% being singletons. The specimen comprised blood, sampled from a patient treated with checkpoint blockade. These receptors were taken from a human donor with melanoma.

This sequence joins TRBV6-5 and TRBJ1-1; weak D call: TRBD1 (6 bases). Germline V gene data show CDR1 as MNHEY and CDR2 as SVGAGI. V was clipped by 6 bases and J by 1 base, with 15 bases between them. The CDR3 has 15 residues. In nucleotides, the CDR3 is TGTGCCAGCAGCGACCAGGGGCAGAAGAACACTGAAGCTTTCTTT. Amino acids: CASSDQGQKNTEAFF.

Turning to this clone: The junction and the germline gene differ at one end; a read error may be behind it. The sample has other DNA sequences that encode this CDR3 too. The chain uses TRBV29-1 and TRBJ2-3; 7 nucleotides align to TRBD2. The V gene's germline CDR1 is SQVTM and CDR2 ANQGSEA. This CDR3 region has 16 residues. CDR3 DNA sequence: TGTAGCGTCAAAGGCGGGTCTAGCGGCAGCACAGATACGCAGTATTTT. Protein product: CSVKGGSSGSTDTQYF.

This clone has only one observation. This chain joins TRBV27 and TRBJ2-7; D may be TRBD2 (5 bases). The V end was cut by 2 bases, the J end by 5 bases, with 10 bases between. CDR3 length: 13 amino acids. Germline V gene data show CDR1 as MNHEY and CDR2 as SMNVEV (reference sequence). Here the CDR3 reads CASSLVSGDEQYF. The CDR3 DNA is TGTGCCAGCAGTTTAGTTTCCGGGGACGAGCAGTACTTC.

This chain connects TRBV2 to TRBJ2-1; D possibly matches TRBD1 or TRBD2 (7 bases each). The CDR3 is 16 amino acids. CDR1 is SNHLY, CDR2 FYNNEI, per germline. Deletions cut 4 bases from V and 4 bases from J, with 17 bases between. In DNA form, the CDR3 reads TGTGCCAGCAGTGTTGAAGGGAGGGGGCCTTACAATGAGCAGTTCTTC. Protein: CASSVEGRGPYNEQFF.

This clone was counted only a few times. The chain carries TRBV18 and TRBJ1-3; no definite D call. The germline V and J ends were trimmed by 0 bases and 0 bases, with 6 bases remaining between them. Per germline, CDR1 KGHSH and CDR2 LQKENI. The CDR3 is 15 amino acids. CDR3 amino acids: CASSPPESSGNTIYF. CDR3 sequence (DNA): TGTGCCAGCTCACCACCGGAGAGCTCTGGAAACACCATATATTTT.

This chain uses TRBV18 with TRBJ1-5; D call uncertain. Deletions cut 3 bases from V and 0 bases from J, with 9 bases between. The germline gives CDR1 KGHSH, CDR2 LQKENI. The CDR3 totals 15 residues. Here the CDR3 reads CASSPESYSNQPQHF. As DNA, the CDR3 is TGTGCCAGCTCACCGGAGAGCTATAGCAATCAGCCCCAGCATTTT.

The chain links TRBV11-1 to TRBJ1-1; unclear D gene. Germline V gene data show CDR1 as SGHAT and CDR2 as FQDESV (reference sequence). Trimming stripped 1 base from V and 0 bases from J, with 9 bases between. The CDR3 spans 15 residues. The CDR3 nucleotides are TGTGCCAGCAGCTTAGTAGGGCGGATGAACACTGAAGCTTTCTTT. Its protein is CASSLVGRMNTEAFF.

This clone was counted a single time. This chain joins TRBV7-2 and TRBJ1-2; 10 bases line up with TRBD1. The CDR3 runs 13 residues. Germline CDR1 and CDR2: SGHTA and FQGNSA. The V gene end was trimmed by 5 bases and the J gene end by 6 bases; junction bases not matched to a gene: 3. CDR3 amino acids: CASSKDRGDGYTF. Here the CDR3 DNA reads TGTGCCAGCAGCAAGGACAGGGGGGATGGCTACACCTTC.

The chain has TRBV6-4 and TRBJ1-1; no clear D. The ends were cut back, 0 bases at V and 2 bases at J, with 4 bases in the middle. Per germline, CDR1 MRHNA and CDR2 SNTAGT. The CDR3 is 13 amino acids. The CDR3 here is CASSDSDNTEAFF. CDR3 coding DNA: TGTGCCAGCAGTGACTCGGACAACACTGAAGCTTTCTTT.

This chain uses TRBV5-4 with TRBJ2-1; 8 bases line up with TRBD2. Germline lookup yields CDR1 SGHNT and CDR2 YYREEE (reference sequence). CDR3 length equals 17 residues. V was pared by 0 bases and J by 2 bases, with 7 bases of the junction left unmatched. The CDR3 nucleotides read TGTGCCAGCAGCTTGGGCGGGGGGCTAGCGGCCTACAATGAGCAGTTCTTC. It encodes CASSLGGGLAAYNEQFF.

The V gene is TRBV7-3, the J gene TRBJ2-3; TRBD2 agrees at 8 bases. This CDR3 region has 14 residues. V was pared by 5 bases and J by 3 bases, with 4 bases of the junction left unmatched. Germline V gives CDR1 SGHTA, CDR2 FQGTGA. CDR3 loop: CASSQSGRTDTQYF. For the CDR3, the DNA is TGTGCCAGCAGCCAAAGCGGGAGAACAGATACGCAGTATTTT.

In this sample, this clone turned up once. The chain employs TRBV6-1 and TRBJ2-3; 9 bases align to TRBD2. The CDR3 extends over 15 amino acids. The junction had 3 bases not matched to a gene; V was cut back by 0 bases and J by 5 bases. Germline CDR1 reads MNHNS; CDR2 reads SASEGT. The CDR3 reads CASSEASGSIDTQYF. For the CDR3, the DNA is TGTGCCAGCAGTGAAGCTAGCGGGAGTATAGATACGCAGTATTTT.

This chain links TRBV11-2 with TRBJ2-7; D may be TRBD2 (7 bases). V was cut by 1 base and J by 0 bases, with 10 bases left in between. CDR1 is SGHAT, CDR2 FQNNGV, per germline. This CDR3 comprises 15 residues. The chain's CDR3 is CASSLGGGGSYEQYF. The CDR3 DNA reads TGTGCCAGCAGCTTAGGGGGAGGGGGCTCCTACGAGCAGTACTTC.

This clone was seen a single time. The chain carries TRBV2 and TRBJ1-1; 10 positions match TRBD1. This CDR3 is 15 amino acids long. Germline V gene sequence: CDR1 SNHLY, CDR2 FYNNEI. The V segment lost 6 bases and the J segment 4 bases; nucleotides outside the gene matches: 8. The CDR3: CASRPVDRGGTEAFF. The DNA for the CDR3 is TGTGCCAGCAGACCAGTGGACAGGGGGGGCACTGAAGCTTTCTTT.

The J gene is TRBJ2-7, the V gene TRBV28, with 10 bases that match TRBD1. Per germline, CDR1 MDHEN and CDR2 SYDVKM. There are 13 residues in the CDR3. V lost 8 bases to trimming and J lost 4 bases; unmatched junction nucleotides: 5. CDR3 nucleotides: TGTGCCAGCGAGGGACAGGGGCGTTACGAGCAGTACTTC. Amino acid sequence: CASEGQGRYEQYF. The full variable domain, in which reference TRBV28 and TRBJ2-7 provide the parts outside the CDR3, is DVKVTQSSRYLVKRTGEKVFLECVQDMDHENMFWYRQDPGLGLRLIYFSYDVKMKEKGDIPEGYSVSREKKERFSLILESASTNQTSMYLCASEGQGRYEQYFGPGTRLTVT.

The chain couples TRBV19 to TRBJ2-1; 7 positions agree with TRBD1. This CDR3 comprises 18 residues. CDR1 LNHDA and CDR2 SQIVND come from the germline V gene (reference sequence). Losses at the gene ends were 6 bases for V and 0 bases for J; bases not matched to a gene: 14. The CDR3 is CASSRSPGQRSSYNEQFF. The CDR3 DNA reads TGTGCCAGTAGCCGCTCTCCGGGACAGCGGAGCTCCTACAATGAGCAGTTCTTC.

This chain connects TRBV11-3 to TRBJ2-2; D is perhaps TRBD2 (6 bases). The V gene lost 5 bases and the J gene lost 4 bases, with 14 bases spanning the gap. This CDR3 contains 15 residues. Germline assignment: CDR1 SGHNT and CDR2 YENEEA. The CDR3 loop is CASSMGLLFTGELFF. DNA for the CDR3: TGTGCCAGCAGCATGGGACTCCTCTTCACCGGGGAGCTGTTTTTT.

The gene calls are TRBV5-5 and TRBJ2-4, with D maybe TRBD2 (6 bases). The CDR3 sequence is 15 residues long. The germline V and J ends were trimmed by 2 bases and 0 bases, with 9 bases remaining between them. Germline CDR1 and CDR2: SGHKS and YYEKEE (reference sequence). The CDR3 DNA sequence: TGTGCCAGCAGCTTCAGGGACTTAGCCAAAAACATTCAGTACTTC. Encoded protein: CASSFRDLAKNIQYF.

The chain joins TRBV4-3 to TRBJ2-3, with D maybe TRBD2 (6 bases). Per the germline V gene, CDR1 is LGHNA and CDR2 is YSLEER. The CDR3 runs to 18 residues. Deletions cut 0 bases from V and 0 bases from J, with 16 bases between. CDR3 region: CASSQDRSWGTSTDTQYF. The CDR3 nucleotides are TGCGCCAGCAGCCAAGACAGGTCGTGGGGGACTAGCACAGATACGCAGTATTTT.

The CDR3 loop is CASSFVLAGTYEQYF. The CDR3 DNA is TGTGCCAGCAGTTTTGTGCTAGCGGGGACCTACGAGCAGTACTTC. V is TRBV28 and J is TRBJ2-7, with 9 bases aligning to TRBD2. The germline CDR1 and CDR2 sequences are MDHEN and SYDVKM. The CDR3 is made up of 15 amino acids. V was clipped by 3 bases and J by 2 bases; unmatched bases: 5.

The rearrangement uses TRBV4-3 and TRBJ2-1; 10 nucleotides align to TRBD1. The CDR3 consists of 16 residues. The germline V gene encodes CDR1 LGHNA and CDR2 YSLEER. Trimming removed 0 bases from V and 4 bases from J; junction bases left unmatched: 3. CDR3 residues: CASSQDRGQGYNEQFF. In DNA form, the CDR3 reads TGCGCCAGCAGCCAAGATCGGGGACAGGGGTACAATGAGCAGTTCTTC.

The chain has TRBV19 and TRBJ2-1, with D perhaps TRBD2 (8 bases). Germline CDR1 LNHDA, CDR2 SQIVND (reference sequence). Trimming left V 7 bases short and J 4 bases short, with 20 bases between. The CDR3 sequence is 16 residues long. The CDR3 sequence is CASTGREGQLYNEQFF. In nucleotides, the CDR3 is TGTGCCAGTACCGGACGGGAGGGACAGCTATACAATGAGCAGTTCTTC.

CDR3: CASSPRTGPNTEAFF. The CDR3 nucleotides are TGTGCCAGCTCACCCAGAACAGGGCCGAACACTGAAGCTTTCTTT. The gene calls are TRBV18 and TRBJ1-1; a weak D match, TRBD1 (6 bases). Trimming stripped 3 bases from V and 1 base from J, with 12 bases between. The CDR3 spans 15 residues. Germline CDR1 and CDR2: KGHSH and LQKENI.

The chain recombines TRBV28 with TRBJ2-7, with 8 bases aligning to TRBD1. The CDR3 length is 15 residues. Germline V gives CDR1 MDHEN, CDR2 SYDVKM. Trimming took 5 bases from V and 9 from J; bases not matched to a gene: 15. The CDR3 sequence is CASSPGTGDITRQYF. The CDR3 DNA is TGTGCCAGCAGTCCAGGGACAGGAGATATTACGAGGCAGTACTTC.

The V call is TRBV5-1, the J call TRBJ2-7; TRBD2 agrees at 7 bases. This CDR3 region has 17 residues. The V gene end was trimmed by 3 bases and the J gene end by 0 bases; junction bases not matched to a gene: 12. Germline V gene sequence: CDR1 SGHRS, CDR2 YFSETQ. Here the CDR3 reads CASSYTTPGLFSYEQYF. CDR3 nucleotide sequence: TGCGCCAGCAGCTATACTACACCGGGACTATTCTCCTACGAGCAGTACTTC.

The CDR3 DNA sequence: TGTGCCAGCAGGGCATATGGGGGGGTGACTGAAGCTTTCTTT. Residues: CASRAYGGVTEAFF. The rearrangement links TRBV6-1 to TRBJ1-1, with D perhaps matching TRBD1 (5 bases). With 6 bases removed from V and 5 bases from J, the gap between germline ends came to 16 bases. CDR1 is MNHNS, CDR2 SASEGT, per germline. The CDR3 length is 14 residues.

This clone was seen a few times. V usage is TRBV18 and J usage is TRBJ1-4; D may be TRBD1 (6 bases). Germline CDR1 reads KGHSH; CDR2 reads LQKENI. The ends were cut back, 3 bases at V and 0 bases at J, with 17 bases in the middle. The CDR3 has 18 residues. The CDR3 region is CASSPPSTGISTNEKLFF. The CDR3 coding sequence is TGTGCCAGCTCACCTCCCTCGACAGGAATCTCAACTAATGAAAAACTGTTTTTT.

The DNA for the CDR3 is TGTGCCAGCACCGAAGATCGGATAGCGGTAAACACCGGGGAGCTGTTTTTT. Encoded protein: CASTEDRIAVNTGELFF. The chain is built from TRBV25-1 and TRBJ2-2; the D gene is possibly TRBD2 (6 bases). The CDR3 is made up of 17 amino acids. Germline V gene lookup returns CDR1 MGHDK and CDR2 SYGVNS. Trimming stripped 7 bases from V and 2 bases from J, with 20 bases between.

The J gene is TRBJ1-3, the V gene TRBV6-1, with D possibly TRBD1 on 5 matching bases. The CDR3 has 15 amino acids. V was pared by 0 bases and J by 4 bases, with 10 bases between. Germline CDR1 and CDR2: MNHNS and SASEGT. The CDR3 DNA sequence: TGTGCCAGCAGTGAAGCGGAGGGGCAGGGAAACACCATATATTTT. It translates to CASSEAEGQGNTIYF.

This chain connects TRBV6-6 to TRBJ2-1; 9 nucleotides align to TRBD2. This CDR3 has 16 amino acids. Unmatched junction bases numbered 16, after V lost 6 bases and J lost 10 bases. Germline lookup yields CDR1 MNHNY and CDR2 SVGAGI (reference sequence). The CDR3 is CASSRTGTSLNREQFF. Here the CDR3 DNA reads TGTGCCAGCAGCCGGACCGGGACTAGCCTGAATCGGGAGCAGTTCTTC.